Below, one T cell receptor beta chain is given with its context. This record comes from a study of blood T cell repertoires in COVID-19. Method: immunoSEQ multiplex PCR; TCRdb's copy keeps in-frame clones and lacks some. Of some 300,000 clones listed, about 90% are singletons. Participants spanned ages roughly 18 to 90 years and resided in around 25 US areas. Recovered Cohort 3 donors showed two negative PCRs, clearance, or symptom resolution. Germline CDR1 LNHNV, CDR2 YYDKDF (reference sequence). The CDR3 is 14 amino acids. The trim removed 3 bases at V and 2 bases at J, leaving 3 bases unmatched. The sequenced material came from PBMCs or T cells enriched from blood (not recorded which). The origin of this receptor is a woman in her thirties who had recovered from COVID-19. The V call is TRBV15, the J call TRBJ2-7; 8 nucleotides match TRBD2. The CDR3 sequence is CATSSSGGPYEQYF. The DNA for the CDR3 is TGTGCCACCAGCAGCAGCGGGGGACCCTACGAGCAGTACTTC.